This entry lists 10 T cell receptor beta chains sequenced from one sample in a study of regulatory T cells in long-lasting Graves disease. Investigators prepared the TCR beta libraries by applying iRepertoire HTBI primers and Arm-PCR of CDR3 regions. Via MiXCR, TCRdb re-called the multiplex PCR reads, giving one row per CDR3 protein. The sample comprises over 350,000 distinct CDR3 sequences, roughly 20% of which are singletons, and less than 25% rests with the top ten. The time point denotes: persistent/refractory GD, antithyroid drugs over 5 years with positive TRAb. Researchers made the TCR library from RNA that was extracted from PBMCs. The sequencing used peripheral blood mononuclear cells (PBMCs), collected when the disease was refractory, from a patient treated with antithyroid drugs. The source is a female donor with Graves disease.

In the case of this clonotype: A much larger clone is a single base away; this may be a read error. The CDR3 DNA reads as TGTGCCTGCAGTTTAGGAGGGCCGAGCACTGAAGCTTTCTTT. Translation gives CACSLGGPSTEAFF. J is TRBJ1-1 and V is TRBV27; the D is unclear. CDR3 size: 14 residues. Germline CDR1 is MNHEY and CDR2 is SMNVEV (reference sequence).

There are a few counts of this clonotype. The chain recombines TRBV9 with TRBJ1-1, with TRBD1 as a possible D gene (5 bases). This CDR3 is built from 14 residues. The V end was cut by 2 bases, the J end by 4 bases, with 12 bases between. Germline values: CDR1 SGDLS, CDR2 YYNGEE. CDR3 sequence: CASSVGASATEAFF. The CDR3 DNA reads TGTGCCAGCAGCGTCGGGGCGTCGGCCACTGAAGCTTTCTTT.

This clonotype came up many times. V gene TRBV20-1 combines with J gene TRBJ2-7; 11 positions match TRBD2. Trimming cost V 6 bases and J 3 bases; bases outside gene matches: 7. The CDR3 totals 14 residues. The germline V gene encodes CDR1 DFQATT and CDR2 SNEGSKA (reference sequence). The CDR3 DNA is TGCAGTGCAACAACTAGCGGGAGAGGCTACGAGCAGTACTTC. Amino acid sequence: CSATTSGRGYEQYF.

This clonotype came up a few times. The CDR3 spells CASSLSLGLTPEAFF. CDR3 coding DNA: TGTGCCAGCAGTTTAAGTCTAGGGCTAACCCCTGAAGCTTTCTTT. V usage is TRBV28 and J usage is TRBJ1-1, with unresolved D. Trimming took off 2 bases at V and 6 bases at J, with 16 bases between the two ends. CDR1 is MDHEN, CDR2 SYDVKM, per germline. The CDR3 has 15 amino acids. Filled out from reference TRBV28 and TRBJ1-1, the complete variable domain reads DVKVTQSSRYLVKRTGEKVFLECVQDMDHENMFWYRQDPGLGLRLIYFSYDVKMKEKGDIPEGYSVSREKKERFSLILESASTNQTSMYLCASSLSLGLTPEAFFGQGTRLTVV.

This rearrangement joins TRBV9 to TRBJ2-7; tentative D call: TRBD1 (5 bases). The CDR3 has 14 amino acids. CDR1 SGDLS and CDR2 YYNGEE come from the germline V gene. The germline V and J ends were trimmed by 4 bases and 3 bases, with 14 bases remaining between them. This CDR3 is CASSPRGTGYEQYF. CDR3 nucleotides: TGTGCCAGCAGCCCTAGGGGTACGGGCTACGAGCAGTACTTC.

The chain is built from TRBV19 and TRBJ2-5; tentatively, D is TRBD1 (5 bases). Matching the DNA end better, TRBJ2-7 makes the J call doubtful. CDR3 length equals 15 residues. CDR1 is LNHDA and CDR2 is SQIVND in the germline V gene (reference sequence). The chain's CDR3 is CASSKGEFGTYEQYF. Here the CDR3 DNA reads TGTGCCAGTAGTAAAGGGGAATTTGGGACCTACGAGCAGTACTTC.

In its sample, this clonotype was seen a few times. The chain uses TRBV5-1 and TRBJ1-1, with D uncertain. The CDR3 spans 16 residues. The V gene's germline CDR1 is SGHRS and CDR2 YFSETQ. The V end was cut by 6 bases, the J end by 1 base, with 19 bases between. The CDR3 nucleotides are TGCGCCAGCACTCCAATGTCCAGCTCACCGAACACTGAAGCTTTCTTT. Residues: CASTPMSSSPNTEAFF. Looking up the rest from reference TRBV5-1 and TRBJ1-1 gives the full variable domain: KAGVTQTPRYLIKTRGQQVTLSCSPISGHRSVSWYQQTPGQGLQFLFEYFSETQRNKGNFPGRFSGRQFSNSRSEMNVSTLELGDSALYLCASTPMSSSPNTEAFFGQGTRLTVV.

Ten or more counts support this clonotype. V gene TRBV12-3 or TRBV12-4 combines with J gene TRBJ1-4, with 8 bases identical to TRBD1. Trimming took 1 base from V and 10 from J; bases not matched to a gene: 8. This CDR3 has 15 amino acids. CDR3 amino acids: CASSLGTGTGGKLFF. The CDR3 region has the DNA TGTGCCAGCAGTTTAGGGACCGGGACAGGTGGAAAACTGTTTTTT.

The CDR3 region is CASSVTSGVYEQYF. The CDR3 DNA is TGTGCCAGCAGCGTAACTAGCGGAGTCTACGAGCAGTACTTC. This rearrangement joins TRBV7-9 to TRBJ2-7, with 8 nucleotides matching TRBD2. Trimming at V came to 5 bases and at J to 3 bases, leaving 6 bases not matched to a gene. Germline values: CDR1 SEHNR, CDR2 FQNEAQ (reference sequence). This CDR3 comprises 14 residues.

This chain joins TRBV28 and TRBJ1-6; D is possibly TRBD1 (5 bases). Germline CDR1 and CDR2: MDHEN and SYDVKM. There are 12 residues in the CDR3. V was shortened by 2 bases and J by 14 bases, with 10 bases between the two germline ends. The DNA for the CDR3 is TGTGCCAGCAGTTTAGATCGGGGGACCCTCCACTTT. Translating gives CASSLDRGTLHF.